This T cell receptor (beta chain) was profiled in a study of prognosis after radiotherapy for stage I lung cancer. This clonotype was counted ten times or more. Multiplex PCR, run in two rounds, amplified TCR beta CDR3 from genomic DNA. The authors ran first-round PCR with primers specific to each TRBV and TRBJ gene. TCRdb re-analysed the multiplex PCR reads in MiXCR, keeping a single row per CDR3 protein. The top ten hold 14% to 15% of the sample, which has 25,000 to 35,000 distinct CDR3 sequences, roughly 46% seen once. CDR1 is SGHRS and CDR2 is YFSETQ in the germline V gene. CDR3 length: 13 residues. V was pared by 0 bases and J by 7 bases, with 11 bases between. Each of the patients had no lymph node involvement on CT and PET/CT and no prior chemotherapy, radiotherapy or other malignancies.

The receptor comes from a donor over 45 with non-small cell lung cancer. The sample consisted of PBMCs, taken before or after stereotactic body radiation therapy (not recorded which). V usage is TRBV5-1 and J usage is TRBJ2-7, with a possible D match to TRBD2 (6 bases). CDR3 in DNA: TGCGCCAGCAGCTTGGCGGGGGTAGGGGAGCAGTACTTC. Its translation: CASSLAGVGEQYF.